The subject of this entry is one T cell receptor (beta chain). This specimen belongs to a study of PD-L1 blockade in urothelial cancer. Overall study context: Treatment start was followed by blood analysis at 3 weeks (second dose) and again at 6 weeks. Typically, measured as a median, blood samples had over 120,000 T cells.

As to time point: pretreatment peripheral blood. Patients presented with locally advanced or metastatic urothelial carcinoma. Germline V gene data show CDR1 as SEHNR and CDR2 as FQNEAQ (reference sequence). The CDR3 is 17 amino acids. The V and J ends lost 5 bases and 0 bases, in that order; junction bases with no gene match: 12. Templates that were synthetic TCR analogs were spiked into each PCR. Assay used: immunoSEQ multiplex PCR; TCRdb lists only in-frame clones, some missing. The repertoire holds 130,000 or so clones, with roughly 83% as singletons. The chain has TRBV7-9 and TRBJ2-5; the match to TRBD1 covers 7 bases. The sequence derives from a man over 45 with urothelial cancer. Sample: PBMCs, taken around atezolizumab (anti-PD-L1) treatment. DNA of the CDR3: TGTGCCAGCAGCACACCGGGACAGAGATTGTACCAAGAGACCCAGTACTTC. This encodes CASSTPGQRLYQETQYF. Together with reference TRBV7-9 and TRBJ2-5, the CDR3 gives the full variable domain: DTGVSQNPRHKITKRGQNVTFRCDPISEHNRLYWYRQTLGQGPEFLTYFQNEAQLEKSRLLSDRFSAERPKGSFSTLEIQRTEQGDSAMYLCASSTPGQRLYQETQYFGPGTRLLVL.